Listed below are T cell receptor beta chains from one sample, sequenced in a study of blood T cells in healthy people across ages. MiXCR, run by TCRdb on the 5' RACE reads, gives a single entry per CDR3 protein. This table holds hundreds of thousands of distinct CDR3 sequences, roughly 31% found once. Sequencing was done on a sample of blood. These receptors were collected from a woman over 75 in good health. Both conserved end residues are part of each CDR3. The D gene is left open where the match is weak. Size tells how often a clone was seen (once, few, many) or the class of an expanded clone, and some rows leave it out.

CDR3aa | CDR3nt | v_gene | abundance | d_gene | j_gene
CASSSPTGGTEAFF | TGTGCCAGCAGCTCGCCGACAGGGGGCACTGAAGCTTTCTTT | TRBV5-6 | . | TRBD1 | TRBJ1-1
CAIIGTSGGPSYNKQYF | TGTGCCATCATTGGAACTAGCGGGGGCCCTTCCTACAATAAGCAGTACTTC | TRBV10-3 | . | TRBD2 | TRBJ2-5
CASSFRDGNEKLFF | TGTGCCAGCAGTTTCCGGGACGGAAATGAAAAACTGTTTTTT | TRBV7-9 | . | . | TRBJ1-4
CASSLQGARSYEQYF | TGTGCCAGCAGCTTACAGGGGGCGCGTTCCTACGAGCAGTACTTC | TRBV5-5 | . | TRBD1 | TRBJ2-7
CASSQPTSGGASSYNEQYF | TGTGCCAGCAGCCAACCGACTAGCGGGGGGGCCTCGTCCTACAATGAGCAGTACTTC | TRBV4-2 | few | TRBD2 | TRBJ2-7
CSAGREYTEAFF | TGCAGCGCGGGACGGGAATACACTGAAGCTTTCTTT | TRBV29-1 | . | . | TRBJ1-1
CSARLLGSGANVLTF | TGCAGTGCCAGATTATTAGGCTCTGGGGCCAACGTCCTGACTTTC | TRBV20-1 | . | . | TRBJ2-6
CASSPKTGEHEQYF | TGTGCCAGCTCACCAAAGACAGGGGAGCACGAGCAGTACTTC | TRBV18 | many | TRBD1 | TRBJ2-7
CATMVGGGNQPQHF | TGTGCCACCATGGTGGGGGGGGGCAATCAGCCCCAGCATTTT | TRBV28 | . | . | TRBJ1-5
CASRVGINSPLHF | TGTGCCAGCAGGGTGGGGATTAATTCACCCCTCCACTTT | TRBV12-3/TRBV12-4 | many | . | TRBJ1-6
CAIGSLSYGYTF | TGTGCCATCGGGAGTTTAAGCTATGGCTACACCTTC | TRBV10-3 | many | . | TRBJ1-2
CASSLTSFRETQYF | TGTGCCAGCAGCTTAACTAGCTTTCGGGAGACCCAGTACTTC | TRBV7-2 | . | . | TRBJ2-5
CSARHPGNTEAFF | TGCAGTGCTAGGCACCCCGGTAACACTGAAGCTTTCTTT | TRBV20-1 | few | . | TRBJ1-1
CASSPKQGAGTQYF | TGCGCCAGCAGCCCAAAACAGGGGGCTGGGACCCAGTACTTC | TRBV5-1 | . | TRBD1 | TRBJ2-5
CAGSLGTGTDTQYF | TGCGCCGGCAGCTTGGGGACAGGCACAGATACGCAGTATTTT | TRBV5-1 | . | TRBD1 | TRBJ2-3
CASSFQSPQVFF | TGTGCCAGCAGCTTCCAGTCCCCTCAGGTTTTCTTT | TRBV3-1 | . | . | TRBJ1-1
CSVEEPQGDSYTF | TGCAGCGTTGAAGAACCGCAGGGGGATAGCTACACCTTC | TRBV29-1 | many | TRBD1 | TRBJ1-2
CSAGRDSDQPQHF | TGCAGTGCTGGACGGGACAGCGATCAGCCCCAGCATTTT | TRBV20-1 | . | TRBD1 | TRBJ1-5
CASSTGDRGDQPQYF | TGTGCCAGTAGTACCGGGGACAGGGGCGATCAGCCCCAGTATTTT | TRBV19 | . | TRBD1 | TRBJ2-3
CASSLAEAGAYNEQYF | TGTGCCAGCAGCTTAGCGGAAGCGGGGGCCTACAATGAGCAGTACTTC | TRBV7-9 | few | TRBD2 | TRBJ2-7
CAISEYAPDSGANVRTF | TGTGCCATCAGTGAGTATGCCCCCGACTCTGGGGCCAACGTCCGGACTTTC | TRBV10-3 | . | . | TRBJ2-6
CASSGADNSPLHF | TGTGCCAGCTCCGGGGCAGACAATTCACCCCTCCACTTT | TRBV7-2 | many | . | TRBJ1-6
CASSLGLAGGLTHEQYF | TGTGCCAGCAGCTTAGGGCTAGCGGGAGGACTGACTCACGAGCAGTACTTC | TRBV7-9 | . | TRBD2 | TRBJ2-7
CASSDGTENTQYF | TGTGCCAGCAGTGACGGGACAGAAAATACGCAGTATTTT | TRBV2 | many | TRBD1 | TRBJ2-3
CAISESRSAGISTDTQYF | TGTGCCATCAGTGAGTCGAGGTCGGCGGGAATTAGCACAGATACGCAGTATTTT | TRBV10-3 | . | . | TRBJ2-3
CASSFGGPLGEQYF | TGTGCCAGCAGCTTCGGGGGCCCCCTTGGCGAGCAGTACTTC | TRBV11-2 | . | . | TRBJ2-7
CASSIGTFTDTQYF | TGTGCCAGTAGTATAGGGACTTTCACAGATACGCAGTATTTT | TRBV19 | . | . | TRBJ2-3
CSAGGGTREQFF | TGCAGCGCAGGGGGGGGGACAAGGGAGCAGTTCTTC | TRBV29-1 | . | . | TRBJ2-1
CASRRGEIDNQPQHF | TGTGCCAGCAGACGGGGGGAGATAGACAATCAGCCCCAGCATTTT | TRBV6-6 | many | . | TRBJ1-5
CASSEARDQPQHF | TGTGCCAGCAGTGAAGCGCGAGATCAGCCCCAGCATTTT | TRBV6-1 | . | . | TRBJ1-5